The 13 T cell receptor beta chains in this list originate from one sample, sequenced in a study of cytomegalovirus exposure and HLA in healthy donors. PCR was performed using 60 Vbeta and 13 Jbeta primers. The data were produced by immunoSEQ multiplex PCR, yet TCRdb's version contains in-frame clones alone and is incomplete. Its table records about 120,000 clones. Sequenced: PBMCs. The receptors were sampled from a man aged 18 to 30 in good health and CMV-seronegative.

This sequence joins TRBV27 and TRBJ1-1; possibly TRBD1 for D (5 bases). The CDR3 is 14 amino acids. The V end was cut by 6 bases, the J end by 2 bases, with 13 bases between. Germline V gene data show CDR1 as MNHEY and CDR2 as SMNVEV (reference sequence). DNA of the CDR3: TGTGCCAGCAGCCGAGTGGGGCCCAACACTGAAGCTTTCTTT. Translated: CASSRVGPNTEAFF.

The rearrangement uses TRBV2 and TRBJ2-7; possible D gene TRBD1, 5 bases. Trimming took 6 bases from V and 5 from J, leaving 17 bases between them. The CDR3 spans 14 residues. Germline V lookup: CDR1 SNHLY, CDR2 FYNNEI. CDR3 in amino acids: CASRKKTEYNEQYF. CDR3 nucleotide sequence: TGTGCCAGCAGAAAAAAGACAGAGTACAACGAGCAGTACTTC.

Note on this clone: The junction departs from the called germline gene at one end, perhaps through a read error. The chain is built from TRBV5-1 and TRBJ1-1; a possible D gene is TRBD1 (5 bases). CDR3 length: 15 residues. In germline, CDR1 is SGHRS, CDR2 YFSETQ. The CDR3 protein is CTSSPGLAGRTEAFF. The CDR3 DNA sequence: TGCACCAGCAGCCCGGGACTGGCGGGGCGTACTGAAGCTTTCTTT.

This chain joins TRBV5-1 and TRBJ1-4, with D perhaps matching TRBD1 (6 bases). The ends were cut back, 8 bases at V and 8 bases at J, with 19 bases in the middle. The CDR3 is 14 residues long. Per the germline V gene, CDR1 is SGHRS and CDR2 is YFSETQ. CDR3 DNA: TGCGCCAGTAGACCGGGGGGGGCGAGGGAAAAACTGTTTTTT. Residues: CASRPGGAREKLFF.

The chain carries TRBV28 and TRBJ1-2, with D maybe TRBD1 (6 bases). The V gene's germline CDR1 is MDHEN and CDR2 SYDVKM. The CDR3 has 12 amino acids. The germline V and J ends were trimmed by 8 bases and 8 bases, with 15 bases remaining between them. CDR3 in amino acids: CASGGGPLGYTF. The CDR3 nucleotides are TGTGCCAGCGGGGGGGGGCCTCTCGGCTACACCTTC.

The rearrangement links TRBV6-5 to TRBJ1-5; 9 nucleotides match TRBD1. The trim removed 6 bases at V and 4 bases at J, leaving 7 bases unmatched. In germline, CDR1 is MNHEY, CDR2 SVGAGI. The CDR3 consists of 15 residues. The CDR3 protein is CASREGQGINQPQHF. The CDR3, as DNA: TGTGCCAGCAGAGAGGGACAGGGAATTAATCAGCCCCAGCATTTT.

This chain joins TRBV7-9 and TRBJ1-5; D is unclear. This CDR3 spans 14 amino acids. Germline values: CDR1 SEHNR, CDR2 FQNEAQ (reference sequence). Trimming removed 5 bases from V and 4 bases from J, with 12 bases in between. The CDR3 sequence is CASSQRGRNQPQHF. The CDR3 coding sequence is TGTGCCAGCAGCCAACGAGGGAGGAATCAGCCCCAGCATTTT.

The chain uses TRBV5-1 and TRBJ1-1; TRBD1 agrees at 7 bases. The V and J ends lost 5 bases and 0 bases, in that order; junction bases with no gene match: 1. CDR1 is SGHRS, CDR2 YFSETQ, per germline. CDR3 length equals 13 residues. CDR3 DNA sequence: TGCGCCAGCAGGGGACAGCTGAACACTGAAGCTTTCTTT. Protein: CASRGQLNTEAFF.

This rearrangement joins TRBV7-9 to TRBJ1-4; D is uncertain. Trimming left V 5 bases short and J 3 bases short, with 10 bases between. Germline values: CDR1 SEHNR, CDR2 FQNEAQ (reference sequence). CDR3 size: 14 residues. The CDR3 bases are TGTGCCAGCAGCCGGGTTGGGTCTAATGAAAAACTGTTTTTT. Protein sequence: CASSRVGSNEKLFF.

The J gene is TRBJ2-7, the V gene TRBV5-1; TRBD1 agrees at 11 bases. V lost 5 bases, J lost 5 bases, and 6 bases stayed unmatched. Germline CDR1 SGHRS, CDR2 YFSETQ. This CDR3 is built from 14 residues. The CDR3 sequence is CASRSGQGGHEQYF. The CDR3 coding sequence is TGCGCCAGCAGATCGGGACAGGGGGGCCACGAGCAGTACTTC.

The chain links TRBV9 to TRBJ2-3; D perhaps matches TRBD1 (6 bases). The V gene lost 0 bases and the J gene lost 5 bases, with 13 bases spanning the gap. The CDR3 runs to 15 residues. The V gene's germline CDR1 is SGDLS and CDR2 YYNGEE. The CDR3 DNA follows: TGTGCCAGCAGCGTAGCTTCAGGGGTCAGAGATACGCAGTATTTT. This gives the protein CASSVASGVRDTQYF. Supplemented by reference TRBV9 and TRBJ2-3, the full variable domain reads DSGVTQTPKHLITATGQRVTLRCSPRSGDLSVYWYQQSLDQGLQFLIQYYNGEERAKGNILERFSAQQFPDLHSELNLSSLELGDSALYFCASSVASGVRDTQYFGPGTRLTVL.

The rearrangement links TRBV27 to TRBJ2-1; maybe TRBD1 (6 bases). Trimming took 4 bases from V and 8 from J, leaving 24 bases between them. Per the germline V gene, CDR1 is MNHEY and CDR2 is SMNVEV (reference sequence). The CDR3 extends over 17 amino acids. The CDR3 sequence is CASSSLGTGQLIHEQFF. CDR3 in DNA: TGTGCCAGCAGTTCGCTCGGGACGGGACAATTGATCCATGAGCAGTTCTTC.

The J gene is TRBJ1-5, the V gene TRBV5-5, with TRBD1 matching 7 bases. The ends lost 3 bases at V and 3 bases at J; junction bases unmatched: 3. The germline V gene encodes CDR1 SGHKS and CDR2 YYEKEE (reference sequence). The CDR3 has 14 residues. The CDR3 sequence is CASSSGTDNQPQHF. CDR3 nucleotides: TGTGCCAGCAGCTCCGGGACAGACAATCAGCCCCAGCATTTT.